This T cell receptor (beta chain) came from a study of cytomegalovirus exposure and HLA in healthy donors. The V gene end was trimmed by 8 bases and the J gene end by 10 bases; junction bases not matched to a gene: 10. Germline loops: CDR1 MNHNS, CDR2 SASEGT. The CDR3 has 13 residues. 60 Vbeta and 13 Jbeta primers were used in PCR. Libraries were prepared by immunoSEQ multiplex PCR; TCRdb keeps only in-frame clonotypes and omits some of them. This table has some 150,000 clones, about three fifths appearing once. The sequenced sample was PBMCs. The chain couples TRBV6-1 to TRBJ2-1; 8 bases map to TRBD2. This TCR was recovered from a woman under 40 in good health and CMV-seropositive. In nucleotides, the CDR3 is TGTGCCAGCCGACGGGGGGTAGCGGGAGAGCAGTTCTTC. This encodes CASRRGVAGEQFF.